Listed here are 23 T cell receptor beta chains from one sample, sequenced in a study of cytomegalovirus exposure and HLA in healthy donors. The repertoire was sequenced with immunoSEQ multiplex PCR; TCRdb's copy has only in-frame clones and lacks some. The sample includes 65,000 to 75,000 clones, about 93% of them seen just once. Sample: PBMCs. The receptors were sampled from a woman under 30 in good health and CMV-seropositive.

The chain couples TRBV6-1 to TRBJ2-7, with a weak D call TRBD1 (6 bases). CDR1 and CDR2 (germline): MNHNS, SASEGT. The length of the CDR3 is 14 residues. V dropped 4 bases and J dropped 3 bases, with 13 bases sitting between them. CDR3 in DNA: TGTGCCAGCAGTGCACGGGACACGAACTACGAGCAGTACTTC. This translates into CASSARDTNYEQYF.

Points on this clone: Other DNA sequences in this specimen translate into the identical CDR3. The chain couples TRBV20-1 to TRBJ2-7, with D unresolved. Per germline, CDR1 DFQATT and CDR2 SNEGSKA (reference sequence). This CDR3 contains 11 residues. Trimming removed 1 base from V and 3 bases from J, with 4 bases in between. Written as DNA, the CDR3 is TGCAGTGCTAGAGGAGGCTACGAGCAGTACTTC. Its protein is CSARGGYEQYF.

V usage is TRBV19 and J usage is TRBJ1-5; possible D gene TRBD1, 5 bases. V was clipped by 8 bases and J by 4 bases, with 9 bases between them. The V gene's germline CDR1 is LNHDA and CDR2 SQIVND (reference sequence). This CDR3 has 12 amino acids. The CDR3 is CASGGANQPQHF. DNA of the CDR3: TGTGCCAGTGGAGGGGCTAATCAGCCCCAGCATTTT.

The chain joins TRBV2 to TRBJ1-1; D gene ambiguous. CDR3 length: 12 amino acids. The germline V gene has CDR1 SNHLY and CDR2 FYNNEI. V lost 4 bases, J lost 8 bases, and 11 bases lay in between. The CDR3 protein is CASSVEIQEAFF. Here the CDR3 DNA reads TGTGCCAGCAGTGTGGAGATCCAGGAAGCTTTCTTT.

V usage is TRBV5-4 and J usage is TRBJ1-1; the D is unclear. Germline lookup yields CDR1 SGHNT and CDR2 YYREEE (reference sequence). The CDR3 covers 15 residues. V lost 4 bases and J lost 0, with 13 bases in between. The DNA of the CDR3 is TGTGCCAGCAGCGCCGAGTCGCAAGTGAACACTGAAGCTTTCTTT. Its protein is CASSAESQVNTEAFF.

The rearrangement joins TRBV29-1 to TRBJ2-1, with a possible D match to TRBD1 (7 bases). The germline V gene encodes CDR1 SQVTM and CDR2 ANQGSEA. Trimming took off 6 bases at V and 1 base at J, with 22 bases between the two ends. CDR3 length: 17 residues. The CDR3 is CSVTRAGTVASYNEQFF. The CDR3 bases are TGCAGCGTCACCCGGGCGGGGACAGTCGCGTCCTACAATGAGCAGTTCTTC.

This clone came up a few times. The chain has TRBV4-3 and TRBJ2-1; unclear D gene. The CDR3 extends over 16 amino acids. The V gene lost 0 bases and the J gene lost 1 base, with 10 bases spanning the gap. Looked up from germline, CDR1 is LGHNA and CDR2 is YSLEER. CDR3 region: CASSQEPVASYNEQFF. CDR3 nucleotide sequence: TGCGCCAGCAGCCAAGAGCCAGTGGCATCCTACAATGAGCAGTTCTTC.

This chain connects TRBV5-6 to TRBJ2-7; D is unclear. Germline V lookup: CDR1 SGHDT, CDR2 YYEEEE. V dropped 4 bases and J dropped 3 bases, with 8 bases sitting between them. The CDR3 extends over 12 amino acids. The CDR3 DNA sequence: TGTGCCAGCAGCCCCGGAGACTACGAGCAGTACTTC. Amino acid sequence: CASSPGDYEQYF.

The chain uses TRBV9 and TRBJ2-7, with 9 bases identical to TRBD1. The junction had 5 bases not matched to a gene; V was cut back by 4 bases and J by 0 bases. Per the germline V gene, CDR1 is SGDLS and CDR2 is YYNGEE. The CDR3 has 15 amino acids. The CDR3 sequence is CASSRGQGISYEQYF. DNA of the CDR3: TGTGCCAGCAGCCGAGGACAGGGGATCTCCTACGAGCAGTACTTC.

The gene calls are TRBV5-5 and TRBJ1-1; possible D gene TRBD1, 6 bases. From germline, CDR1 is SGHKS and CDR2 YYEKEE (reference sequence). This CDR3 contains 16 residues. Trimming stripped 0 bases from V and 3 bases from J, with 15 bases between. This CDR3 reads CASSLEPGHEYTEAFF. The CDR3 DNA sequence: TGTGCCAGCAGCTTGGAACCGGGACATGAATACACTGAAGCTTTCTTT. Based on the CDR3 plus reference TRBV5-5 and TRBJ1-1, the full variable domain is DAGVTQSPTHLIKTRGQQVTLRCSPISGHKSVSWYQQVLGQGPQFIFQYYEKEERGRGNFPDRFSARQFPNYSSELNVNALLLGDSALYLCASSLEPGHEYTEAFFGQGTRLTVV.

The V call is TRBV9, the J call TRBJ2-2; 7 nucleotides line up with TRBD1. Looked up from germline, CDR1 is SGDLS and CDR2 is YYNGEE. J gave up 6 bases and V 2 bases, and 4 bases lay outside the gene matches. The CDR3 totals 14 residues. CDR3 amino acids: CASSVTGYAGELFF. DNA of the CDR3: TGTGCCAGCAGCGTGACAGGGTACGCCGGGGAGCTGTTTTTT.

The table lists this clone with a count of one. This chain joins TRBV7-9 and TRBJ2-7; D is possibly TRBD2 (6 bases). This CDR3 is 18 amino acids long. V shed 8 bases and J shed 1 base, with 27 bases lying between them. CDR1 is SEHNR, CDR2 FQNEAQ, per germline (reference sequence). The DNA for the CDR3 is TGTGCCAGCCGCACGGACAAAGCCGGGAGCTTGAGGTCCTACGAGCAGTACTTC. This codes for CASRTDKAGSLRSYEQYF.

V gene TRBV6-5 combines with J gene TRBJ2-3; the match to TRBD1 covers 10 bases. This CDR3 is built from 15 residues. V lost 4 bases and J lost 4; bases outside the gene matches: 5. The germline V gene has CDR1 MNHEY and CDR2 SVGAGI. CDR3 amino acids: CASSSGQGKSDTQYF. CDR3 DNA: TGTGCCAGCAGTTCGGGACAGGGGAAGTCAGATACGCAGTATTTT.

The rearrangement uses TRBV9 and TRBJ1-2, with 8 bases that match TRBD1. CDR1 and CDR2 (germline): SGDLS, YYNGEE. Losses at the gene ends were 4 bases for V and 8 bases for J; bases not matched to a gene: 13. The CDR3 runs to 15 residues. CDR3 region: CASSTRSDRVGGYTF. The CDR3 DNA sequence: TGTGCCAGCAGCACCCGCTCGGACAGGGTTGGCGGCTACACCTTC.

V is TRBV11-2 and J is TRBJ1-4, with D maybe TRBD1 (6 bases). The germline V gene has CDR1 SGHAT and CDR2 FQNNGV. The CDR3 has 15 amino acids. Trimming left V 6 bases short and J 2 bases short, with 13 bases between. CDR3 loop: CASSQTGITNEKLFF. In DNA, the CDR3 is TGTGCCAGCAGTCAAACAGGGATCACTAATGAAAAACTGTTTTTT.

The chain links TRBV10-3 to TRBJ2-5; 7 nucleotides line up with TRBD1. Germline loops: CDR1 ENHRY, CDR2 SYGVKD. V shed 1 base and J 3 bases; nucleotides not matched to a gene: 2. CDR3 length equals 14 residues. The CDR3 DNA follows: TGTGCCATCAGTGAGTGGGGACAGAAAGAGACCCAGTACTTC. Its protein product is CAISEWGQKETQYF.

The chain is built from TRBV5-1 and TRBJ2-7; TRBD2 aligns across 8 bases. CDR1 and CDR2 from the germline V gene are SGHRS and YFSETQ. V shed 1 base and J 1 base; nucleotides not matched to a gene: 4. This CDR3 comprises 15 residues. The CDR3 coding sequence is TGCGCCAGCAGCTTGTTTTTAGCGGGGTCCTACGAGCAGTACTTC. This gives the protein CASSLFLAGSYEQYF.

The CDR3 is CASSTQLFYEQYF. DNA of the CDR3: TGTGCCAGCAGCACCCAGTTATTCTACGAGCAGTACTTC. The chain is built from TRBV7-8 and TRBJ2-7; no reliable D call. Per the germline V gene, CDR1 is SGHVS and CDR2 is FQNEAQ. This CDR3 region has 13 residues. The V end was cut by 5 bases, the J end by 3 bases, with 11 bases between. The full variable domain, rest sourced from reference TRBV7-8 and TRBJ2-7, is GAGVSQSPRYKVAKRGQDVALRCDPISGHVSLFWYQQALGQGPEFLTYFQNEAQLDKSGLPSDRFFAERPEGSVSTLKIQRTQQEDSAVYLCASSTQLFYEQYFGPGTRLTVT.

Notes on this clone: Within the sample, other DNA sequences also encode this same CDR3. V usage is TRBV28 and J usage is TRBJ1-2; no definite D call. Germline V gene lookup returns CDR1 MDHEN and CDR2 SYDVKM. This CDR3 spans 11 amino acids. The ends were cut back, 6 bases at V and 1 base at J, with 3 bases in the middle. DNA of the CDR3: TGTGCCAGCAGCCGTAACTATGGCTACACCTTC. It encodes CASSRNYGYTF.

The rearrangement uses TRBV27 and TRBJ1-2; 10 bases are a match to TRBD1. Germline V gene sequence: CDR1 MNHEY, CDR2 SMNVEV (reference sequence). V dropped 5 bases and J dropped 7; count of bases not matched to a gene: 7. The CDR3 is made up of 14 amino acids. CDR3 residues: CASSTSTGGGGYTF. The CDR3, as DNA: TGTGCCAGCAGTACATCGACAGGGGGCGGTGGCTACACCTTC.

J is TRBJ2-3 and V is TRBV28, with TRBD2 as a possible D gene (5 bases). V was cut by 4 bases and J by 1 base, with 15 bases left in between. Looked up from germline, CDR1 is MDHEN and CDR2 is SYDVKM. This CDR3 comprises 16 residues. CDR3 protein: CASSYGGRTRTDTQYF. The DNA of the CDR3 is TGTGCCAGCAGTTACGGAGGTCGAACCCGCACAGATACGCAGTATTTT.

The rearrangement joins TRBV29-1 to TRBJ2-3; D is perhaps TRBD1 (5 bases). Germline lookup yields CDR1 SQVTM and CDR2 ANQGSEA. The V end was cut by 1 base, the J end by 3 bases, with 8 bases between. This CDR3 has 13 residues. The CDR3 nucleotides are TGCAGCGTTGAAGTAGGGGCAACAGATACGCAGTATTTT. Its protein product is CSVEVGATDTQYF.

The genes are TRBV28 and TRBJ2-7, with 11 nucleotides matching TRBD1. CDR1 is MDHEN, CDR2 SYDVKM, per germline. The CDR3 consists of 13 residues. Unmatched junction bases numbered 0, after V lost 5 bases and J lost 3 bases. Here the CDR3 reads CASSGTGGYEQYF. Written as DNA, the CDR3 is TGTGCCAGCAGTGGGACAGGGGGCTACGAGCAGTACTTC.